This TCR beta chain was sequenced in a study of glioma-infiltrating T cells. Study observations and caveats: Non-neoplastic patients had below-expected tissue-blood divergence, while all gliomas exceeded expectation. CDR3 overlap between tissue and blood was very small.

The iRepertoire nested amplicon-rescue multiplex PCR amplified TCR alpha and beta CDR3s from RNA. Tissue mRNA or PBMC total RNA, roughly 90-400 ng, went into one-step reverse transcription and amplification. TCRdb re-derived calls from the multiplex PCR reads in MiXCR, one entry per CDR3 protein. Of about 21,000 distinct CDR3 sequences listed, under 30% are singletons. This clonotype is medium-sized in the sample. Its antigen remains unidentified. The CDR3 totals 12 residues. Germline CDR1 MDHEN, CDR2 SYDVKM. V shed 2 bases, J shed 10 bases, and the junction held 4 bases outside the gene matches. The V gene is TRBV28, the J gene TRBJ1-1, with TRBD1 matching over 7 bases. The sample taken for sequencing was glioma tissue, nonneoplastic brain tissue, or PBMCs (not recorded which). This receptor was identified in a human donor with low-grade glioma or glioblastoma, undergoing nonglioma brain surgery, or in good health (not recorded which). CDR3 sequence reads: CASSLRRGRAFF. In DNA form, the CDR3 reads TGTGCCAGCAGTTTACGTAGGGGGCGAGCTTTCTTT.